This T cell receptor (beta chain) originates from a study of spatial heterogeneity in lung cancer. Study results and limitations: Ubiquitous expanded tumor TCRs surfaced in blood more at resection than they did at follow-up.

The CDR3 is 16 residues long. The V and J ends lost 1 base and 0 bases respectively, with 13 bases between them. Germline CDR1 SGHRS, CDR2 YFSETQ. Unique molecular identifiers tagged every individual TCR cDNA molecule. MiXCR, applied by TCRdb to the 5' RACE reads, yields one record per CDR3 protein. The sample carries fewer than 45,000 distinct CDR3 sequences, over 9.5% recorded once. As to this clonotype: Its antigen is currently unknown.

The sample's time point: blood at routine non-recurrence follow-up after resection. From tumor, nontumor lung or frozen PBMC, whole RNA was taken unsorted for sequencing. The sequence came from a female donor with early-stage non-small cell lung cancer. The chain uses TRBV5-1 and TRBJ1-1; D ambiguous. The sequencing here drew on PBMCs, taken at follow-up. The CDR3 DNA reads as TGCGCCAGCAGCTTGCCGGCAGGAGGGATGAACACTGAAGCTTTCTTT. Translated: CASSLPAGGMNTEAFF.